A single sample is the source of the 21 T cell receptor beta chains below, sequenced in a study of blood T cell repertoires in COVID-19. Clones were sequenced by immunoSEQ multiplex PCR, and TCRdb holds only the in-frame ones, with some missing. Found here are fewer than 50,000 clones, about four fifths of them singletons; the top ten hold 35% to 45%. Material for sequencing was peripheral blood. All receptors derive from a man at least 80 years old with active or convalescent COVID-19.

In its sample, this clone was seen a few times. CDR3 amino acids: CASSVRRTSGSYNEQFF. DNA for the CDR3: TGTGCCAGCAGCGTAAGACGGACTAGCGGTTCCTACAATGAGCAGTTCTTC. V gene TRBV7-2 combines with J gene TRBJ2-1; 10 bases map to TRBD2. The V and J ends lost 5 bases and 1 base, in that order; junction bases with no gene match: 8. Germline CDR1 SGHTA, CDR2 FQGNSA. This CDR3 is 17 amino acids long.

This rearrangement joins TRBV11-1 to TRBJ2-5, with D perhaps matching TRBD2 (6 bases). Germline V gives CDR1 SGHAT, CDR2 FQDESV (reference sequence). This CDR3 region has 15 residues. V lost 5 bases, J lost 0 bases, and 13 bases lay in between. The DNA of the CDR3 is TGTGCCAGCAGCCCGCTATGGGGGGACCAAGAGACCCAGTACTTC. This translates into CASSPLWGDQETQYF.

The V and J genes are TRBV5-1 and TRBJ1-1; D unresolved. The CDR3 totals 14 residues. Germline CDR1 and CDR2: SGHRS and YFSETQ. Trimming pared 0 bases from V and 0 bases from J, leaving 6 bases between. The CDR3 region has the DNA TGCGCCAGCAGCTTGGACAAAATGAACACTGAAGCTTTCTTT. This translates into CASSLDKMNTEAFF.

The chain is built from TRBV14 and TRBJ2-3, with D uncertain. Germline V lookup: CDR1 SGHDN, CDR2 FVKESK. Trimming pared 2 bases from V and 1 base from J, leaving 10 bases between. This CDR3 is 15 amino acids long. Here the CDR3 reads CASSQITYGTDTQYF. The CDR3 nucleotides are TGTGCCAGCAGCCAAATAACTTACGGCACAGATACGCAGTATTTT.

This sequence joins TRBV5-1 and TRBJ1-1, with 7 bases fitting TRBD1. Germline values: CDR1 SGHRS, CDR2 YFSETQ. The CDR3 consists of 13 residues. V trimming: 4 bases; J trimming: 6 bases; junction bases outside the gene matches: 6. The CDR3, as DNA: TGCGCCAGCAGCACCGGACAGGAGGCTGAAGCTTTCTTT. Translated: CASSTGQEAEAFF. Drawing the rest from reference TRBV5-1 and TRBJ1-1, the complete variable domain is KAGVTQTPRYLIKTRGQQVTLSCSPISGHRSVSWYQQTPGQGLQFLFEYFSETQRNKGNFPGRFSGRQFSNSRSEMNVSTLELGDSALYLCASSTGQEAEAFFGQGTRLTVV.

CDR3 protein: CASSPGASGAYYEQYF. CDR3 sequence (DNA): TGTGCCAGCAGCCCCGGTGCTAGCGGGGCTTACTACGAGCAGTACTTC. The chain carries TRBV9 and TRBJ2-7; 9 bases fit TRBD2. CDR1 and CDR2 from the germline V gene are SGDLS and YYNGEE. The ends lost 4 bases at V and 3 bases at J; junction bases unmatched: 11. CDR3 length: 16 amino acids.

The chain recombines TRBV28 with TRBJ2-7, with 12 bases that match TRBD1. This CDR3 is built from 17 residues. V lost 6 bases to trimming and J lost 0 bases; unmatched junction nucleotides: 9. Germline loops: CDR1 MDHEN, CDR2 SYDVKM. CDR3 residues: CASRGLLGQGASYEQYF. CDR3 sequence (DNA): TGTGCCAGCAGGGGACTTTTGGGACAGGGGGCCTCCTACGAGCAGTACTTC.

CDR3 protein: CATSGPDSNNQPQHF. The CDR3 DNA is TGTGCCACCAGTGGGCCGGACAGCAACAATCAGCCCCAGCATTTT. The genes are TRBV24-1 and TRBJ1-5; maybe TRBD1 (6 bases). The CDR3 length is 15 residues. V was cut by 5 bases and J by 3 bases, with 13 bases left in between. Germline CDR1 KGHDR, CDR2 SFDVKD.

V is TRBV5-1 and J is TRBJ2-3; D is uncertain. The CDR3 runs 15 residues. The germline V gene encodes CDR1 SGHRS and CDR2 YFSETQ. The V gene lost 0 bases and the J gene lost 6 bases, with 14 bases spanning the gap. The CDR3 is CASSLDSTSRDTQYF. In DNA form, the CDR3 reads TGCGCCAGCAGCTTGGACTCAACCTCCAGGGATACGCAGTATTTT.

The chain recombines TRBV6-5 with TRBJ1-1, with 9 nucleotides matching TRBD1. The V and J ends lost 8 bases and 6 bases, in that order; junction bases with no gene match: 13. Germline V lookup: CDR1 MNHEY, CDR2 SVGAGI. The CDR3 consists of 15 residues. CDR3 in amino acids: CASWTGANSGPEAFF. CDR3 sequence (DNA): TGTGCCAGCTGGACAGGGGCCAATAGCGGGCCTGAAGCTTTCTTT.

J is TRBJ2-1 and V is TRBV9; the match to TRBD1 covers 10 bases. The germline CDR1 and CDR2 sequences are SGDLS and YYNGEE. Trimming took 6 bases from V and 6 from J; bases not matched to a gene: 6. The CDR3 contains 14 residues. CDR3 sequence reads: CASKGQGHGNEQFF. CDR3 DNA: TGTGCCAGCAAGGGACAGGGGCACGGCAATGAGCAGTTCTTC.

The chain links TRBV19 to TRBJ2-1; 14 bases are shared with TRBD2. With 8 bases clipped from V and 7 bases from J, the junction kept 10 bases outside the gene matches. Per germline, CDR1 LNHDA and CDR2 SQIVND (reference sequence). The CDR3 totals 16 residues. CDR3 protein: CASSGTSGRSRNEQFF. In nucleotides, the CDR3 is TGTGCCAGTTCCGGGACTAGCGGGAGATCGCGAAATGAGCAGTTCTTC.

DNA for the CDR3: TGTGCCAGCTCACCAATAGAGGGGGTTAATGAAAAACTGTTTTTT. Amino acid sequence: CASSPIEGVNEKLFF. The chain carries TRBV18 and TRBJ1-4, with D perhaps TRBD1 (6 bases). Germline loops: CDR1 KGHSH, CDR2 LQKENI. This CDR3 has 15 amino acids. Trimming removed 2 bases from V and 4 bases from J, with 11 bases in between. The full variable domain, its missing parts supplied by reference TRBV18 and TRBJ1-4, is NAGVMQNPRHLVRRRGQEARLRCSPMKGHSHVYWYRQLPEEGLKFMVYLQKENIIDESGMPKERFSAEFPKEGPSILRIQQVVRGDSAAYFCASSPIEGVNEKLFFGSGTQLSVL.

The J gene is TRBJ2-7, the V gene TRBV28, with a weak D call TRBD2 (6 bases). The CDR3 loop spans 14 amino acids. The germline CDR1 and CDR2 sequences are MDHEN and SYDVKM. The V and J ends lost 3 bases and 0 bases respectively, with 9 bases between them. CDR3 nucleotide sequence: TGTGCCAGCAGTTTTGTGGAGGGCTCCTACGAGCAGTACTTC. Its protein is CASSFVEGSYEQYF. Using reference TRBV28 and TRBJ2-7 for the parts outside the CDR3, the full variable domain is DVKVTQSSRYLVKRTGEKVFLECVQDMDHENMFWYRQDPGLGLRLIYFSYDVKMKEKGDIPEGYSVSREKKERFSLILESASTNQTSMYLCASSFVEGSYEQYFGPGTRLTVT.

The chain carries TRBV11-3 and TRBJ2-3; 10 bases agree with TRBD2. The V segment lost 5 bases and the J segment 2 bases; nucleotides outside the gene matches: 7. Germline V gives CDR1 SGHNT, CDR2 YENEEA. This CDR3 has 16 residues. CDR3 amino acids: CASSRGLAGATDTQYF. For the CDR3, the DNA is TGTGCCAGCAGCCGTGGGCTAGCGGGAGCCACAGATACGCAGTATTTT.

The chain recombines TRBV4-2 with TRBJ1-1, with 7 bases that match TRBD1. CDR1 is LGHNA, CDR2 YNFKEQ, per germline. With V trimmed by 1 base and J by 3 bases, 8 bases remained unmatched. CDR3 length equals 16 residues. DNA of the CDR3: TGTGCCAGCAGCCAAGTTGGGGCAGGGGGATACACTGAAGCTTTCTTT. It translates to CASSQVGAGGYTEAFF.

The CDR3 coding sequence is TGTGCCAGCAGCCTACAGACAGGGGGCGCGTTTGGCTACACCTTC. Its translation is CASSLQTGGAFGYTF. This chain joins TRBV7-9 and TRBJ1-2, with 10 bases aligning to TRBD1. CDR1 and CDR2 from the germline V gene are SEHNR and FQNEAQ (reference sequence). The V and J ends lost 5 bases and 7 bases, in that order; junction bases with no gene match: 10. The CDR3 is made up of 15 amino acids.

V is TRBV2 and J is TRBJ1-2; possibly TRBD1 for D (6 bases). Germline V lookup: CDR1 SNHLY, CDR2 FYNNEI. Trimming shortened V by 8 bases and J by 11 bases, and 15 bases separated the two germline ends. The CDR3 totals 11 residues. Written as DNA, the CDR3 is TGTGCCAGCGAACAGGGCCGAACGTACACCTTC. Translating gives CASEQGRTYTF.

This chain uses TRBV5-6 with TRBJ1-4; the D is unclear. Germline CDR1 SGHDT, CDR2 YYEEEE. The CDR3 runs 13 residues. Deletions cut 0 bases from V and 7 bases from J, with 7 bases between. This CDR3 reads CASSLGRGEKLFF. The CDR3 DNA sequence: TGTGCCAGCAGCTTGGGTCGGGGTGAAAAACTGTTTTTT.

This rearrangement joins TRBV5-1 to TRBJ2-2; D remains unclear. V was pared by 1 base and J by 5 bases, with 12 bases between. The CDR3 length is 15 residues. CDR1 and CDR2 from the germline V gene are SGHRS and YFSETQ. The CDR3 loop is CASSLLDSSTGELFF. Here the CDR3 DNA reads TGCGCCAGCAGCTTGCTTGATAGTAGTACCGGGGAGCTGTTTTTT.

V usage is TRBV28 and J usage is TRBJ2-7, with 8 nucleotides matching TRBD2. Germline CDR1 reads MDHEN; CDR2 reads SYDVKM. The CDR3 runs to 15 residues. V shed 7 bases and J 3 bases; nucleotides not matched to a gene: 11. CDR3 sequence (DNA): TGTGCCAGCACCCAGCCGACGGGAGGGAACTACGAGCAGTACTTC. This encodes CASTQPTGGNYEQYF.